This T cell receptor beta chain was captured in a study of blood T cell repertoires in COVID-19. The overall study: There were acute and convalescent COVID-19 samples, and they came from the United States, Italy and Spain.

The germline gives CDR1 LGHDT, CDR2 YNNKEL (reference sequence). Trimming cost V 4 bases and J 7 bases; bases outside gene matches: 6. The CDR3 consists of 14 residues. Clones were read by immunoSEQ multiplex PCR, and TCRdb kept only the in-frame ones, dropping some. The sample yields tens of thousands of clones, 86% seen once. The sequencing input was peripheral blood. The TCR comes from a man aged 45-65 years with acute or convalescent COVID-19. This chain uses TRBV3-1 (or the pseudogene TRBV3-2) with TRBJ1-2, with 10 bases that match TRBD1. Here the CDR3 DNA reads TGTGCCAGCAGCCCCGGACAGGGGGGGGGTGGCTACACCTTC. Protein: CASSPGQGGGGYTF.